One T cell receptor (beta chain) is described in this entry. This clonotype appeared a few times. It has no known antigen specificity. Base qualities were left out, and no much larger clone turns up one base away. The data are from a study of T-cell reconstitution after alpha-beta-depleted transplantation in children (dated by TCRdb to the mid-2010s). Background for the entire study: Using TCR repertoire profiling, the study followed T-cell immune reconstitution in a quantitative way in children after TCRalphabeta/CD19-depleted allogeneic hematopoietic cell transplantation. Study-level results and caveats: About two months after transplant, the apparently early recovery of alphabetaT-cell counts reportedly depended on just several hundred clones that had expanded rapidly and came from non-depleted graft cells. In some patients, the high TCRbeta diversity seen at day 60 was put down to recipient T cells and intrathymic progenitors that had survived conditioning. Over the following months the frequencies of hyperexpanded clones went down, and after one year T-cell counts and TCRbeta diversity were mostly credited to newly produced T cells.

The treatment or condition label corresponds to: allogeneic hematopoietic cell transplantation with graft depleted of TCRalphabeta T cells and CD19 B cells. Transplant recipients were children who received TCRalphabeta/CD19-depleted allogeneic hematopoietic cell grafts. The method behind the library was PCR. Instrument on record: Illumina HiSeq 2500. To normalize quantification of the TCRbeta repertoire, the TCR libraries were built with molecular barcoding that relied on unique molecular identifiers. Using fastp trimming at Q25 and MiXCR clonotype assembly, TCRdb reanalyzed the public sequencing data and kept in-frame beta chains. Each record represents a unique CDR3 protein, reported with the most common genes and DNA among its rows. The sample has around 960,000 distinct CDR3 sequences on record, about 31% of them singletons. Of the sample, around 30% is held by the ten largest clones. The input for sequencing was PBMCs, mostly from graft donor cells, taken 360 days after TCRalphabeta/CD19-depleted stem cell transplant. The receptor was isolated from a boy under two years old who had a stem cell transplant for SCID, so the T cells may come from the graft donor.

For the CDR3, the sequence is CASTLSDTQYF. Here is the DNA: TGTGCCAGCACCCTGTCAGATACGCAGTATTTT. This receptor chain uses TRBV5-5 and TRBJ2-3; the D gene lacks a confident call. The CDR3, cysteine through phenylalanine, is 11 amino acids long. This entry keeps only the CDR3 DNA: 33 bases, framed from base 1. V lost 6 bases and J lost 4 bases; the stretch between them is 6 bases long. CDR1 is given as SGHKS and CDR2 as YYEKEE, both from the germline V gene (reference sequence).